The 19 T cell receptor beta chains reported below all come from one sample, sequenced in a study of blood T cell repertoires in COVID-19 (dated by TCRdb to 2019 to 2021). Library generation was performed with the immunoSEQ multiplex PCR assay. The source is immuneACCESS, and TCRdb retained only in-frame sequences with V and J called. Part of the clones is not carried over; for the studies checked, unresolved V genes explain less than half of this, and the remainder is unexplained. The sample records roughly 190,000 clones, approximately 85% of which are singletons. The ten largest clones take up 5.1% of the sample. The sample comprised peripheral blood. The receptors were sampled from a woman aged 70-85 years with active or convalescent COVID-19.

This clone is a singleton in its sample. The chain employs TRBV3-1 (or the pseudogene TRBV3-2) and TRBJ2-5; TRBD2 matches at 10 bases. After removal of 1 base from V and 5 bases from J, the junction contained 7 bases not matched to a gene. Germline loops: CDR1 LGHDT, CDR2 YNNKEL (reference sequence). CDR3 size: 16 residues. The CDR3 nucleotides are TGTGCCAGCAGCCAAGTTATGAGTAGCGGGAGGGAGACCCAGTACTTC. Its translation is CASSQVMSSGRETQYF.

The V and J genes are TRBV29-1 and TRBJ2-3; 11 bases are a match to TRBD2. The J segment lost 2 bases and the V segment lost 7 bases, leaving 2 bases of the junction unmatched. CDR3 length: 13 residues. CDR1 is SQVTM, CDR2 ANQGSEA, per germline. The CDR3 loop is CSGGLADTDTQYF. The CDR3, as DNA: TGCAGCGGGGGACTAGCGGACACAGATACGCAGTATTTT.

Ten or more counts support this clone. The gene calls are TRBV19 and TRBJ1-4; D remains unclear. V was pared by 3 bases and J by 8 bases, with 10 bases between. Germline assignment: CDR1 LNHDA and CDR2 SQIVND (reference sequence). The CDR3 runs 13 residues. The CDR3 loop is CASSMGRREKLFF. The CDR3 DNA sequence: TGTGCCAGTAGTATGGGCCGACGGGAAAAACTGTTTTTT. Drawing the rest from reference TRBV19 and TRBJ1-4, the complete variable domain is DGGITQSPKYLFRKEGQNVTLSCEQNLNHDAMYWYRQDPGQGLRLIYYSQIVNDFQKGDIAEGYSVSREKKESFPLTVTSAQKNPTAFYLCASSMGRREKLFFGSGTQLSVL.

The genes are TRBV20-1 and TRBJ1-1; D unclear. V was shortened by 7 bases and J by 1 base, with 7 bases between the two germline ends. There are 11 residues in the CDR3. In germline, CDR1 is DFQATT, CDR2 SNEGSKA (reference sequence). CDR3 region: CSGTRNTEAFF. The CDR3 region has the DNA TGCAGTGGAACAAGGAACACTGAAGCTTTCTTT.

This clone was detected only a few times. The chain combines TRBV3-1 (or the pseudogene TRBV3-2) with TRBJ1-4; TRBD1 might be the D (5 bases). Trimming took off 5 bases at V and 5 bases at J, with 15 bases between the two ends. CDR1 and CDR2 (germline): LGHDT, YNNKEL (reference sequence). The CDR3 has 15 amino acids. CDR3 coding DNA: TGTGCCAGCAGCGACCCAGGGAGGAGGAATGAAAAACTGTTTTTT. Encoded protein: CASSDPGRRNEKLFF.

Turning to this clone: Additional DNA sequences in this sample encode the identical CDR3. V gene TRBV28 combines with J gene TRBJ1-2; D is undetermined. The germline gives CDR1 MDHEN, CDR2 SYDVKM. V was shortened by 3 bases and J by 5 bases, with 7 bases between the two germline ends. This CDR3 is built from 12 residues. CDR3 region: CASSLRGYGYTF. In DNA, the CDR3 is TGTGCCAGCAGTTTGCGGGGATATGGCTACACCTTC.

The CDR3 DNA reads TGTGCCAGCTCACTTAGCGGGAGTCTGGAGGAGACCCAGTACTTC. Residues: CASSLSGSLEETQYF. The chain couples TRBV18 to TRBJ2-5; TRBD2 matches 9 bases. This CDR3 contains 15 residues. The V and J ends lost 4 bases and 5 bases, in that order; junction bases with no gene match: 8. CDR1 is KGHSH, CDR2 LQKENI, per germline.

The rearrangement joins TRBV6-4 to TRBJ2-2; maybe TRBD1 (6 bases). V was cut by 6 bases and J by 0 bases, with 8 bases left in between. Germline values: CDR1 MRHNA, CDR2 SNTAGT. CDR3 size: 14 residues. The chain's CDR3 is CASRGQTNTGELFF. As DNA, the CDR3 is TGTGCCAGCAGAGGACAGACGAACACCGGGGAGCTGTTTTTT.

This rearrangement joins TRBV27 to TRBJ1-2, with TRBD1 as a possible D gene (5 bases). CDR3 length: 12 residues. Germline V gives CDR1 MNHEY, CDR2 SMNVEV (reference sequence). Deletions cut 8 bases from V and 7 bases from J, with 14 bases between. CDR3 sequence reads: CASAPRGTGYTF. The CDR3 bases are TGTGCCAGCGCCCCCCGCGGGACTGGCTACACCTTC.

This clone showed up just once. The chain uses TRBV7-9 and TRBJ2-2, with unresolved D. The CDR3 has 13 residues. The germline V and J ends were trimmed by 3 bases and 7 bases, with 9 bases remaining between them. Germline V gene lookup returns CDR1 SEHNR and CDR2 FQNEAQ (reference sequence). The DNA of the CDR3 is TGTGCCAGCAGCTTGGAGAATGGCGGGGAGCTGTTTTTT. Its protein product is CASSLENGGELFF.

The CDR3: CASSLPGAASYNEQFF. In nucleotides, the CDR3 is TGTGCCAGCAGTTTACCAGGGGCAGCTTCCTACAATGAGCAGTTCTTC. The chain joins TRBV28 to TRBJ2-1, with D possibly matching TRBD1 (6 bases). CDR1 is MDHEN, CDR2 SYDVKM, per germline. The CDR3 is 16 residues long. Trimming shortened V by 2 bases and J by 1 base, and 12 bases separated the two germline ends. Filled out from reference TRBV28 and TRBJ2-1, the complete variable domain reads DVKVTQSSRYLVKRTGEKVFLECVQDMDHENMFWYRQDPGLGLRLIYFSYDVKMKEKGDIPEGYSVSREKKERFSLILESASTNQTSMYLCASSLPGAASYNEQFFGPGTRLTVL.

The chain links TRBV28 to TRBJ1-4; unclear D gene. V was pared by 3 bases and J by 7 bases, with 12 bases between. CDR3 length equals 14 residues. CDR1 MDHEN and CDR2 SYDVKM come from the germline V gene. The DNA for the CDR3 is TGTGCCAGCAGTTTGGGTGCGGGGAGTGAAAAACTGTTTTTT. Translating gives CASSLGAGSEKLFF.

The chain joins TRBV11-1 to TRBJ2-7; 13 nucleotides match TRBD2. The CDR3 extends over 14 amino acids. After removal of 6 bases from V and 4 bases from J, the junction contained 3 bases not matched to a gene. Germline lookup yields CDR1 SGHAT and CDR2 FQDESV (reference sequence). In nucleotides, the CDR3 is TGTGCCAGCAGTATGGGACTAGCGGGGTACGAGCAGTACTTC. This encodes CASSMGLAGYEQYF. Full variable domain (missing parts from reference TRBV11-1 and TRBJ2-7): EAEVAQSPRYKITEKSQAVAFWCDPISGHATLYWYRQILGQGPELLVQFQDESVVDDSQLPKDRFSAERLKGVDSTLKIQPAELGDSAMYLCASSMGLAGYEQYFGPGTRLTVT.

V usage is TRBV24-1 and J usage is TRBJ2-3, with TRBD2 identical over 13 bases. The CDR3 covers 15 residues. Per germline, CDR1 KGHDR and CDR2 SFDVKD. J gave up 4 bases and V 7 bases, and 4 bases lay outside the gene matches. The CDR3: CATSRTSGSPDTQYF. For the CDR3, the DNA is TGTGCCACCAGCAGGACTAGCGGGAGTCCAGATACGCAGTATTTT.

The chain has TRBV5-1 and TRBJ1-1; the D is unclear. Germline values: CDR1 SGHRS, CDR2 YFSETQ. The CDR3 consists of 12 residues. Trimming cost V 5 bases and J 6 bases, with 11 bases left between them. CDR3 in DNA: TGCGCCAGCAGGGTAGATATCGCTGAAGCTTTCTTT. Amino acids: CASRVDIAEAFF.

J is TRBJ2-2 and V is TRBV4-2; 11 bases fit TRBD2. The CDR3 is 17 residues long. Germline V gene lookup returns CDR1 LGHNA and CDR2 YNFKEQ. The trim removed 0 bases at V and 4 bases at J, leaving 4 bases unmatched. CDR3 region: CASSQDRGTSGTGELFF. In nucleotides, the CDR3 is TGTGCCAGCAGCCAAGATCGGGGGACTAGCGGCACCGGGGAGCTGTTTTTT.

This sequence joins TRBV5-1 and TRBJ2-7, with D hard to call. The V end was cut by 3 bases, the J end by 3 bases, with 19 bases between. The CDR3 covers 16 residues. The germline V gene encodes CDR1 SGHRS and CDR2 YFSETQ. The CDR3 spells CASSSQSPESLYEQYF. DNA of the CDR3: TGCGCCAGCAGCTCCCAAAGTCCGGAGTCGCTCTACGAGCAGTACTTC.

This chain connects TRBV28 to TRBJ2-7; 10 bases match TRBD1. Germline V gene lookup returns CDR1 MDHEN and CDR2 SYDVKM. This CDR3 has 13 amino acids. The V and J ends lost 5 bases and 7 bases, in that order; junction bases with no gene match: 5. The CDR3 DNA is TGTGCCAGCAGTGGGACAGGGGTGAGAGAGCAGTACTTC. Translating gives CASSGTGVREQYF.

This clone was counted between two and nine times. The rearrangement joins TRBV5-1 to TRBJ1-6; 8 nucleotides align to TRBD1. The V gene's germline CDR1 is SGHRS and CDR2 YFSETQ. CDR3 length: 18 amino acids. J lost 7 bases, V lost 0 bases, and 12 bases had no gene match. The CDR3: CASSLESRHQGANSPLHF. CDR3 nucleotide sequence: TGCGCCAGCAGCTTGGAGAGCCGGCACCAGGGGGCAAATTCACCCCTCCACTTT.